The 19 T cell receptor beta chains listed next were all sequenced from one sample in a study of blood T cells in healthy people across ages. A second about 7 to 11 cycle PCR used barcoded and J-beta primers. Each CDR3 protein gets one entry after TCRdb re-called the 5' RACE reads with MiXCR. The sample holds 780,000 or so distinct CDR3 sequences, roughly three fifths seen once. Sequencing input: blood. All receptors come from a man in his forties in good health.

CDR3 bases: TGTGCCAGCAGCCTCTCCCCGGGGGCCAGCTCCTACGAGCAGTACTTC. This gives the protein CASSLSPGASSYEQYF. The J gene is TRBJ2-7, the V gene TRBV28; either TRBD1 or TRBD2 may supply D (6 bases each). The CDR3 spans 16 residues. The V end was cut by 6 bases, the J end by 0 bases, with 18 bases between. In germline, CDR1 is MDHEN, CDR2 SYDVKM.

CDR3 in amino acids: CSVERSTDTQYF. DNA for the CDR3: TGCAGCGTTGAAAGGAGCACAGATACGCAGTATTTT. The rearrangement joins TRBV29-1 to TRBJ2-3; D is unclear. The CDR3 has 12 amino acids. CDR1 and CDR2 from the germline V gene are SQVTM and ANQGSEA. The V and J ends lost 2 bases and 0 bases respectively, with 3 bases between them.

The chain joins TRBV6-2 or TRBV6-3 to TRBJ2-1; possible D gene TRBD2, 5 bases. The ends were cut back, 7 bases at V and 3 bases at J, with 16 bases in the middle. There are 15 residues in the CDR3. Germline V CDR1 and CDR2: MNHEY, SVGEGT. The CDR3 DNA sequence: TGTGCCAGCAATTCACTAGTAGGAGTCTACAATGAGCAGTTCTTC. This encodes CASNSLVGVYNEQFF.

The V call is TRBV11-2, the J call TRBJ2-7, with D unresolved. The CDR3 sequence is 11 residues long. Germline assignment: CDR1 SGHAT and CDR2 FQNNGV. V was clipped by 8 bases and J by 2 bases, with 7 bases between them. The CDR3: CASANAYEQYF. Written as DNA, the CDR3 is TGTGCCAGCGCGAATGCCTACGAGCAGTACTTC.

The chain carries TRBV20-1 and TRBJ1-2; the D is unclear. The V gene's germline CDR1 is DFQATT and CDR2 SNEGSKA (reference sequence). Trimming took 5 bases from V and 2 from J, leaving 15 bases between them. This CDR3 has 14 amino acids. This CDR3 reads CSAPSDGINYGYTF. In DNA form, the CDR3 reads TGCAGTGCTCCCTCGGACGGAATAAACTATGGCTACACCTTC.

V usage is TRBV5-1 and J usage is TRBJ2-4; 7 bases line up with TRBD1. The DNA end lines up better with TRBJ2-5; the J call may be wrong. Germline lookup yields CDR1 SGHRS and CDR2 YFSETQ. CDR3 size: 16 residues. Written as DNA, the CDR3 is TGCGCCAGCAGCTTGTTAGGGGGCCGGTTAGGGGAGACCCAGTACTTC. This codes for CASSLLGGRLGETQYF.

The V and J genes are TRBV20-1 and TRBJ1-2; TRBD1 matches 7 bases. This CDR3 has 14 residues. In germline, CDR1 is DFQATT, CDR2 SNEGSKA (reference sequence). The junction had 9 bases not matched to a gene; V was cut back by 2 bases and J by 6 bases. The CDR3 region is CSARPITGTDGYTF. The DNA of the CDR3 is TGCAGTGCTAGACCCATTACCGGGACAGATGGCTACACCTTC.

There are a few counts of this clonotype. The chain recombines TRBV7-2 with TRBJ2-3; no firm D call. V was trimmed by 1 base and J by 4 bases, leaving 9 bases between them. The germline CDR1 and CDR2 sequences are SGHTA and FQGNSA. The CDR3 consists of 14 residues. The CDR3 loop reads CASSLVDIADTQYF. The CDR3 region has the DNA TGTGCCAGCAGCTTAGTAGATATCGCAGATACGCAGTATTTT.

Only a few counts were recorded for this clonotype. The rearrangement links TRBV7-2 to TRBJ2-3, with 7 bases matching TRBD2. Germline V gives CDR1 SGHTA, CDR2 FQGNSA. The trim removed 5 bases at V and 4 bases at J, leaving 6 bases unmatched. The CDR3 consists of 14 residues. This CDR3 reads CASSPGLGPDTQYF. The CDR3 DNA reads as TGTGCCAGCAGCCCCGGACTAGGGCCAGATACGCAGTATTTT. The full variable domain, in which reference TRBV7-2 and TRBJ2-3 provide the parts outside the CDR3, is GAGVSQSPSNKVTEKGKDVELRCDPISGHTALYWYRQSLGQGLEFLIYFQGNSAPDKSGLPSDRFSAERTGGSVSTLTIQRTQQEDSAVYLCASSPGLGPDTQYFGPGTRLTVL.

The chain links TRBV20-1 to TRBJ2-7; 11 bases are a match to TRBD2. Germline CDR1 and CDR2: DFQATT and SNEGSKA (reference sequence). The CDR3 is 14 amino acids. The J segment lost 7 bases and the V segment lost 0 bases, leaving 5 bases of the junction unmatched. For the CDR3, the DNA is TGCAGTGCTAGAGATACACTAGCGGGAGTTGAGCAGTACTTC. Its protein is CSARDTLAGVEQYF.

V and J are TRBV2 and TRBJ1-2; TRBD1 matches 10 bases. V was clipped by 1 base and J by 6 bases; unmatched bases: 5. The CDR3 sequence is 15 residues long. Germline CDR1 reads SNHLY; CDR2 reads FYNNEI. CDR3 sequence (DNA): TGTGCCAGCAGTGAAGAAGGGACAGGGGCACATGGCTACACCTTC. Its protein product is CASSEEGTGAHGYTF.

Note on this clonotype: An end of the junction differs from the germline gene, which may be a read error. The chain joins TRBV5-1 to TRBJ2-7; 10 nucleotides match TRBD2. The germline gives CDR1 SGHRS, CDR2 YFSETQ. The CDR3 length is 14 residues. Here the CDR3 DNA reads TGCGCCAGCAGCCCCCGGACTAGCGGCTACGAGCAGCACTTC. Translating it yields CASSPRTSGYEQHF.

The rearrangement links TRBV12-3 or TRBV12-4 to TRBJ2-5, with 7 bases lining up with TRBD2. The CDR3 extends over 14 amino acids. The trim removed 6 bases at V and 11 bases at J, leaving 15 bases unmatched. The CDR3 nucleotides read TGTGCCAGCAGCCCCTTGGGAGGGGTCAATGAGCAGTACTTC. Translated, it gives CASSPLGGVNEQYF.

The chain combines TRBV3-1 with TRBJ2-1; TRBD2 matches 7 bases. CDR3 length: 14 amino acids. Trimming took 2 bases from V and 7 from J; bases not matched to a gene: 5. The V gene's germline CDR1 is LGHDT and CDR2 YNNKEL (reference sequence). The CDR3 DNA reads as TGTGCCAGCAGCCAAAGGACTAGTCGGAATGAGCAGTTCTTC. Translating it yields CASSQRTSRNEQFF.

Notes on this clonotype: A much larger clone differs by one base, so this may be a read error. The chain couples TRBV29-1 to TRBJ2-1; perhaps D is TRBD1 or TRBD2 (5 bases each). V lost 7 bases, J lost 9 bases, and 28 bases lay in between. The CDR3 spans 16 residues. The V gene's germline CDR1 is SQVTM and CDR2 ANQGSEA. CDR3 in amino acids: CSAPCPGPPAESEQFF. For the CDR3, the DNA is TGCAGCGCCCCTTGTCCGGGACCGCCAGCCGAGAGTGAGCAGTTCTTC.

The gene calls are TRBV4-1 and TRBJ2-7; a weak D match, TRBD2 (6 bases). Judging by the DNA end, TRBJ2-5 fits better; the J call may be wrong. The CDR3 has 15 amino acids. Germline CDR1 and CDR2: MGHRA and YSYEKL. In DNA, the CDR3 is TGCGCCAGCAGCCAACTCCCCGGGGGTGGAGAGACCCAGTACTTC. Encoded protein: CASSQLPGGGETQYF.

J is TRBJ1-2 and V is TRBV6-5; possibly TRBD1 for D (5 bases). Per the germline V gene, CDR1 is MNHEY and CDR2 is SVGAGI. The CDR3 is 15 amino acids. V lost 2 bases to trimming and J lost 6 bases, with 16 bases between them. The CDR3 here is CASSYSTGSKNGYTF. CDR3 nucleotides: TGTGCCAGCAGTTACAGTACAGGCAGTAAAAATGGCTACACCTTC.

This clonotype has more than one count but fewer than ten. V usage is TRBV21-1 and J usage is TRBJ2-5; whether TRBD1, the table's D call, matches the DNA was not checked. TRBV21-1 is a known pseudogene. CDR3 length: 21 amino acids. CDR3 loop: CASRDDPGQGAFRGDQETQYF. The CDR3, as DNA: TGTGCCAGCAGAGACGATCCGGGACAGGGGGCCTTCAGAGGGGATCAGGAGACCCAGTACTTC.

The genes are TRBV9 and TRBJ2-7; 8 bases align to TRBD2. The V gene's germline CDR1 is SGDLS and CDR2 YYNGEE. Unmatched junction bases numbered 9, after V lost 0 bases and J lost 7 bases. This CDR3 region has 15 residues. CDR3 in DNA: TGTGCCAGCAGCGTAGGGGGACTAGACTTTGAGGAGCAGTACTTC. This encodes CASSVGGLDFEEQYF.